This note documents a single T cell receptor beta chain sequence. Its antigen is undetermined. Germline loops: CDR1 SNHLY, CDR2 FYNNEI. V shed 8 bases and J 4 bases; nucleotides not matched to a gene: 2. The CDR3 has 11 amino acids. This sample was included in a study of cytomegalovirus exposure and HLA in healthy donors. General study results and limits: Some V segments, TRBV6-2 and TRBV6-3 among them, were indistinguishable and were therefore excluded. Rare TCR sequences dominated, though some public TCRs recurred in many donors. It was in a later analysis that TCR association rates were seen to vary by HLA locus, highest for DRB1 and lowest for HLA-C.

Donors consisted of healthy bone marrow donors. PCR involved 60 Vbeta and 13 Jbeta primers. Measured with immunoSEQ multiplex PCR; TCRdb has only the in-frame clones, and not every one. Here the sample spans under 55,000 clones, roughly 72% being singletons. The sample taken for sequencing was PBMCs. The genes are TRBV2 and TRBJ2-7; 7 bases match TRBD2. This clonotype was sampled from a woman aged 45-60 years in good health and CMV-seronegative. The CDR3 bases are TGTGCCAGCGGGACTACTTACGAGCAGTACTTC. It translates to CASGTTYEQYF.